This TCR beta chain was recorded in a study of blood T cell repertoires in COVID-19. Study-level background: Samples of COVID-19 (acute and convalescent) were obtained from the United States, Italy and Spain.

This table comes from immunoSEQ multiplex PCR, and its TCRdb copy is limited to in-frame clones, with some not included. This repertoire shows roughly 60,000 clones, approximately 83% found once; its top ten account for roughly 10%. Between the trimmed V and J ends, which lost 1 base and 7 bases, there was a span of 11 bases. From germline, CDR1 is SGDLS and CDR2 YYNGEE. The CDR3 is made up of 13 amino acids. What was sequenced was peripheral blood. This TCR derives from a man in his thirties or forties with COVID-19, enrolled during active disease. The rearrangement links TRBV9 to TRBJ1-1; D may be TRBD1 (6 bases). CDR3 nucleotide sequence: TGTGCCAGCAGCGTATTGGGGGCCCGTGAAGCTTTCTTT. This encodes CASSVLGAREAFF.